Each of the 21 T cell receptor beta chains below was sequenced from the same sample in a study of OX40 agonist ivuxolimab in advanced cancers. Repertoires were generated with immunoSEQ multiplex PCR, while TCRdb's copy carries only in-frame clones and drops some. The sample shows some 80,000 clones, roughly 90% of them seen only once. Specimen: CD4+ or CD8+ T cells sorted from blood, collected in a trial of the OX40 agonist ivuxolimab. Receptors originate from an adult with an advanced solid tumor such as melanoma, head and neck, liver or kidney cancer.

The genes are TRBV6-5 and TRBJ1-1, with 7 nucleotides matching TRBD1. This CDR3 contains 14 residues. CDR1 MNHEY and CDR2 SVGAGI come from the germline V gene. V was clipped by 6 bases and J by 5 bases; unmatched bases: 9. CDR3 coding DNA: TGTGCCAGCAGCCGACAGGGCAAGGGGACTGAAGCTTTCTTT. Translating gives CASSRQGKGTEAFF.

V usage is TRBV19 and J usage is TRBJ2-1; 9 positions agree with TRBD2. V trimming: 1 base; J trimming: 4 bases; junction bases outside the gene matches: 5. The CDR3 consists of 16 residues. CDR1 is LNHDA, CDR2 SQIVND, per germline (reference sequence). This CDR3 reads CASSIVGSGSYNEQFF. CDR3 in DNA: TGTGCCAGTAGTATAGTAGGTAGCGGGAGTTACAATGAGCAGTTCTTC. Variable domain in full (rest from reference TRBV19 and TRBJ2-1): DGGITQSPKYLFRKEGQNVTLSCEQNLNHDAMYWYRQDPGQGLRLIYYSQIVNDFQKGDIAEGYSVSREKKESFPLTVTSAQKNPTAFYLCASSIVGSGSYNEQFFGPGTRLTVL.

By sample share, this clone is medium-sized. The rearrangement uses TRBV5-1 and TRBJ2-4, with D perhaps matching TRBD1 (6 bases). The germline V gene encodes CDR1 SGHRS and CDR2 YFSETQ. Deletions cut 0 bases from V and 5 bases from J, with 12 bases between. This CDR3 has 15 amino acids. The CDR3 DNA reads TGCGCCAGCAGCTTGGGGTCGACAGGTCAAAACATTCAGTACTTC. Translated: CASSLGSTGQNIQYF.

The V gene is TRBV28, the J gene TRBJ2-2; D ambiguous. V gave up 7 bases and J gave up 4 bases, with 7 bases separating them. The CDR3 loop spans 12 amino acids. Germline values: CDR1 MDHEN, CDR2 SYDVKM. The CDR3 here is CASTWTTGELFF. As DNA, the CDR3 is TGTGCCAGCACCTGGACCACCGGGGAGCTGTTTTTT.

This clone showed up just a few times. V gene TRBV18 combines with J gene TRBJ2-7, with D unresolved. Trimming cost V 0 bases and J 6 bases, with 9 bases left between them. The CDR3 totals 13 residues. In germline, CDR1 is KGHSH, CDR2 LQKENI. The CDR3 sequence is CASSPPTMAEQYF. CDR3 sequence (DNA): TGTGCCAGCTCACCACCAACTATGGCCGAGCAGTACTTC. Full variable domain (remainder filled in from reference TRBV18 and TRBJ2-7): NAGVMQNPRHLVRRRGQEARLRCSPMKGHSHVYWYRQLPEEGLKFMVYLQKENIIDESGMPKERFSAEFPKEGPSILRIQQVVRGDSAAYFCASSPPTMAEQYFGPGTRLTVT.

This sequence joins TRBV5-1 and TRBJ2-7, with 9 bases identical to TRBD1. This CDR3 region has 14 residues. The V gene end was trimmed by 5 bases and the J gene end by 2 bases; junction bases not matched to a gene: 5. Per germline, CDR1 SGHRS and CDR2 YFSETQ. The DNA of the CDR3 is TGCGCCAGCAGGGGTGGGGACAGGGCCTACGAGCAGTACTTC. Translation gives CASRGGDRAYEQYF.

The chain recombines TRBV19 with TRBJ1-2; D is uncertain. The V gene lost 4 bases and the J gene lost 5 bases, with 20 bases spanning the gap. The CDR3 is made up of 16 amino acids. Germline V gene sequence: CDR1 LNHDA, CDR2 SQIVND (reference sequence). CDR3: CASSTGFSNLPYGYTF. The CDR3 DNA is TGTGCCAGTAGTACCGGATTTTCCAACCTCCCTTATGGCTACACCTTC.

The gene calls are TRBV28 and TRBJ2-7; 7 bases fit TRBD2. This CDR3 spans 15 amino acids. The germline gives CDR1 MDHEN, CDR2 SYDVKM. V shed 6 bases, J shed 2 bases, and the junction held 10 bases outside the gene matches. The CDR3 coding sequence is TGTGCCAGCAGCCCTCTCGGGGGGATCGCCTACGAGCAGTACTTC. This sequence encodes CASSPLGGIAYEQYF.

J is TRBJ2-7 and V is TRBV19, with 8 nucleotides matching TRBD1. Per germline, CDR1 LNHDA and CDR2 SQIVND (reference sequence). Trimming took 5 bases from V and 2 from J; bases not matched to a gene: 11. This CDR3 comprises 16 residues. CDR3 region: CASSADDRGRPYEQYF. Here the CDR3 DNA reads TGTGCCAGTAGTGCAGACGACAGGGGACGGCCCTACGAGCAGTACTTC.

This sequence joins TRBV10-3 and TRBJ2-7; TRBD1 agrees at 8 bases. V dropped 3 bases and J dropped 0; count of bases not matched to a gene: 4. The CDR3 consists of 15 residues. The germline CDR1 and CDR2 sequences are ENHRY and SYGVKD. The CDR3 DNA reads as TGTGCCATCAGTGATAGGGACAGGAGCTCCTACGAGCAGTACTTC. Translation gives CAISDRDRSSYEQYF.

V gene TRBV4-2 combines with J gene TRBJ1-4; 7 bases match TRBD1. Germline V gene data show CDR1 as LGHNA and CDR2 as YNFKEQ. The CDR3 is made up of 17 amino acids. With 3 bases clipped from V and 3 bases from J, the junction kept 10 bases outside the gene matches. The CDR3 nucleotides are TGTGCCAGCAGCCACTCCACAGGGGCCCACGCTAATGAAAAACTGTTTTTT. This sequence encodes CASSHSTGAHANEKLFF.

Here the CDR3 DNA reads TGTGCCATCAAGGCCGGTTCGAACACCGGGGAGCTGTTTTTT. Protein product: CAIKAGSNTGELFF. The chain combines TRBV10-3 with TRBJ2-2; D call uncertain. V was pared by 7 bases and J by 0 bases, with 9 bases between. Germline V gives CDR1 ENHRY, CDR2 SYGVKD. The CDR3 contains 14 residues.

The chain carries TRBV5-1 and TRBJ1-1; D not certain. Germline CDR1 reads SGHRS; CDR2 reads YFSETQ. The CDR3 is 13 amino acids. With 1 base removed from V and 1 base from J, the gap between germline ends came to 5 bases. The CDR3 is CASSLWENTEAFF. The CDR3 DNA reads as TGCGCCAGCAGCTTGTGGGAGAACACTGAAGCTTTCTTT.

A few counts support this clone. V gene TRBV19 combines with J gene TRBJ1-5, with a tentative D call TRBD1 (5 bases). In germline, CDR1 is LNHDA, CDR2 SQIVND (reference sequence). V gave up 3 bases and J gave up 6 bases, with 12 bases separating them. This CDR3 comprises 14 residues. CDR3 sequence (DNA): TGTGCCAGTAGTATTCCCGGGGACCCTCAGCCCCAGCATTTT. Translation: CASSIPGDPQPQHF.

V and J are TRBV29-1 and TRBJ2-2; 9 positions match TRBD1. CDR3 length: 13 residues. Germline V gene lookup returns CDR1 SQVTM and CDR2 ANQGSEA. The V segment lost 4 bases and the J segment 6 bases; nucleotides outside the gene matches: 3. The CDR3 sequence: CSVAGTGSGELFF. The CDR3 region has the DNA TGCAGCGTTGCCGGGACAGGGTCCGGGGAGCTGTTTTTT.

V and J are TRBV5-1 and TRBJ1-1; the D gene is possibly TRBD1 (6 bases). CDR1 SGHRS and CDR2 YFSETQ come from the germline V gene. The CDR3 runs 14 residues. The V and J ends lost 0 bases and 4 bases respectively, with 10 bases between them. As DNA, the CDR3 is TGCGCCAGCAGCTTGGGGACAGCTGGCACTGAAGCTTTCTTT. This sequence encodes CASSLGTAGTEAFF.

This chain connects TRBV6-1 to TRBJ2-3, with 13 positions matching TRBD2. V lost 3 bases, J lost 4 bases, and 7 bases stayed unmatched. CDR1 and CDR2 (germline): MNHNS, SASEGT. The CDR3 has 17 amino acids. This CDR3 reads CASSEERGLAGADTQYF. The CDR3 DNA reads TGTGCCAGCAGTGAGGAGCGAGGACTAGCGGGGGCAGATACGCAGTATTTT.

This chain connects TRBV7-6 to TRBJ2-1; D is unclear. Per germline, CDR1 SGHVS and CDR2 FNYEAQ. V was trimmed by 5 bases and J by 6 bases, leaving 14 bases between them. There are 14 residues in the CDR3. The CDR3: CASSLGGRVNEQFF. The CDR3 DNA reads TGTGCCAGCAGCCTGGGTGGACGGGTCAATGAGCAGTTCTTC.

This clone was observed a single time. This chain links TRBV28 with TRBJ2-4, with unresolved D. V lost 1 base, J lost 8 bases, and 3 bases lay in between. Germline-derived CDR1 and CDR2 are MDHEN and SYDVKM. The length of the CDR3 is 11 residues. CDR3 sequence (DNA): TGTGCCAGCAGTTTATTAGACATTCAGTACTTC. Translated: CASSLLDIQYF.

V gene TRBV19 combines with J gene TRBJ2-2, with D possibly TRBD2 on 5 matching bases. Trimming removed 2 bases at V and 1 base at J, with 11 bases between. CDR3 length: 16 residues. Germline values: CDR1 LNHDA, CDR2 SQIVND (reference sequence). The CDR3 loop reads CASSIKAAGNTGELFF. The DNA of the CDR3 is TGTGCCAGTAGTATAAAGGCTGCGGGGAACACCGGGGAGCTGTTTTTT.

The J gene is TRBJ1-5, the V gene TRBV5-6; D is unresolved. CDR3 size: 13 residues. V lost 2 bases and J lost 4, with 7 bases in between. Germline CDR1 reads SGHDT; CDR2 reads YYEEEE. CDR3 sequence: CASSFQPNQPQHF. The CDR3 nucleotides are TGTGCCAGCAGCTTCCAGCCGAATCAGCCCCAGCATTTT. Using reference TRBV5-6 and TRBJ1-5 for the parts outside the CDR3, the full variable domain is DAGVTQSPTHLIKTRGQQVTLRCSPKSGHDTVSWYQQALGQGPQFIFQYYEEEERQRGNFPDRFSGHQFPNYSSELNVNALLLGDSALYLCASSFQPNQPQHFGDGTRLSIL.